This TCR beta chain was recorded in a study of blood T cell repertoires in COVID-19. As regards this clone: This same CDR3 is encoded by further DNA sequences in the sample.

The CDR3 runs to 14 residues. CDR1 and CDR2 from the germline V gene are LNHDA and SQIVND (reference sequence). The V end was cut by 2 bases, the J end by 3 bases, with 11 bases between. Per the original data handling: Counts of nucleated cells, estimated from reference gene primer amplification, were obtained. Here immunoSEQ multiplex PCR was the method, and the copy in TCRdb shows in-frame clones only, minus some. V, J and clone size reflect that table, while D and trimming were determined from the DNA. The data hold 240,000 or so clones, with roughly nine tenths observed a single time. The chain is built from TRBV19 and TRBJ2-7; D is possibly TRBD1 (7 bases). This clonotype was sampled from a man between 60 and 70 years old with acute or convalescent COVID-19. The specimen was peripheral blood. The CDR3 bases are TGTGCCAGTAGTATAAGACAGGGAGGCTACGAGCAGTACTTC. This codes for CASSIRQGGYEQYF.